The sequence of this TCR beta chain was determined in a study of shared clonotypes between healthy human individuals. Germline CDR1 reads SEHNR; CDR2 reads FQNEAQ (reference sequence). The ends lost 6 bases at V and 2 bases at J; junction bases unmatched: 9. The CDR3 spans 15 residues. Repertoires were generated with immunoSEQ multiplex PCR, while TCRdb's copy carries only in-frame clones and drops some. Of around 1.5 million clones listed, approximately 98% are singletons. The receptor was isolated from a man aged 25 to 45 in good health. V usage is TRBV7-9 and J usage is TRBJ1-1; 7 positions agree with TRBD1. Sample: naive CD4+ T cells sorted from blood. Subset of the sample: CD45RA+ positively selected. The CDR3 nucleotides are TGTGCCAGCAGTCTACAGGGGACCGGAAACACTGAAGCTTTCTTT. Translation: CASSLQGTGNTEAFF.